This passage covers 12 T cell receptor beta chains from one sample sequenced in a study of STAT3 mutations in large granular lymphocyte leukemia (dated by TCRdb to about 2019). Broader findings and caveats from the paper: At least one immunodominant TCRbeta clonotype was identified in every T-LGLL patient, and multiple immunodominant subclonotypes were identified in about half of the T-LGLL patients.

Their cognate antigens are unknown. The library came from the immunoSEQ multiplex PCR assay. This immuneACCESS table, as held by TCRdb, lists in-frame sequences with V and J called but not all clones. Of the missing ones, under half trace to an unresolved V gene in checked studies; the others have no known cause. In all, the sample holds 15,000 or so clones, and roughly 80% of those were seen once. The ten largest account for roughly 56% of the sample. Sequencing was carried out using peripheral blood mononuclear cells. The receptors shown here come from a man in his sixties with T-cell large granular lymphocyte leukemia. Some clones in this sample may be carry-over from other donors' samples. The age is the age at diagnosis.

This clone appeared once. The rearrangement uses TRBV4-1 and TRBJ2-5; D may be TRBD2 (6 bases). The V gene's germline CDR1 is MGHRA and CDR2 YSYEKL. V dropped 3 bases and J dropped 4 bases, with 9 bases sitting between them. The CDR3 sequence is 13 residues long. The CDR3 region is CASSQWRGETQYF. The CDR3 DNA sequence: TGCGCCAGCAGCCAGTGGCGGGGAGAGACCCAGTACTTC.

The CDR3 bases are TGCGCCAGCAGCCAAGCCCCTGGACAGGGGGCCTTCTATGGCTACACCTTC. The encoded protein is CASSQAPGQGAFYGYTF. The genes are TRBV4-1 and TRBJ1-2; TRBD1 aligns across 11 bases. After removal of 1 base from V and 4 bases from J, the junction contained 8 bases not matched to a gene. The germline V gene encodes CDR1 MGHRA and CDR2 YSYEKL. This CDR3 is 17 amino acids long.

This chain links TRBV5-4 with TRBJ2-1; TRBD1 or TRBD2 may be the D gene (5 bases each). The germline V gene encodes CDR1 SGHNT and CDR2 YYREEE (reference sequence). The CDR3 contains 14 residues. CDR3 in DNA: TGTGCGAGCCGAGGGACGGACTTGTACAATGAGCAGTTCTTC. It yields the protein CASRGTDLYNEQFF.

The CDR3 DNA follows: TGTGCCAGCAGCTTCCCACCGGACAGGCCCGCAAACACTGAAGCTTTCTTT. Its translation is CASSFPPDRPANTEAFF. The chain joins TRBV7-9 to TRBJ1-1; 7 bases match TRBD1. The CDR3 spans 17 residues. The V and J ends lost 3 bases and 2 bases, in that order; junction bases with no gene match: 12. CDR1 is SEHNR and CDR2 is FQNEAQ in the germline V gene (reference sequence).

This clone was observed a few times. Other DNA sequences in this specimen translate into the identical CDR3. V gene TRBV27 combines with J gene TRBJ2-3; the D is unclear. The length of the CDR3 is 13 residues. V lost 5 bases and J lost 1, with 7 bases in between. Germline CDR1 MNHEY, CDR2 SMNVEV (reference sequence). The CDR3 DNA follows: TGTGCCAGCAGTCTAACTCGCACAGATACGCAGTATTTT. Protein sequence: CASSLTRTDTQYF.

The chain uses TRBV30 and TRBJ2-1, with D unclear. CDR3 length: 12 amino acids. The ends were cut back, 6 bases at V and 5 bases at J, with 11 bases in the middle. Germline CDR1 is GTSNPN and CDR2 is SVGIG (reference sequence). CDR3: CACLAADNEQFF. The DNA of the CDR3 is TGTGCCTGCCTTGCGGCAGACAATGAGCAGTTCTTC.

The chain combines TRBV19 with TRBJ2-2; 9 nucleotides align to TRBD2. Germline CDR1 is LNHDA and CDR2 is SQIVND (reference sequence). V lost 11 bases to trimming and J lost 1 base; unmatched junction nucleotides: 8. The CDR3 is 15 residues long. Written as DNA, the CDR3 is TGTGCCTCGGAAGGGCGGGAGGGGAACACCGGGGAGCTGTTTTTT. Translated, it gives CASEGREGNTGELFF.

This sequence joins TRBV4-1 and TRBJ2-7; TRBD1 is a possible D gene (6 bases). The germline gives CDR1 MGHRA, CDR2 YSYEKL. The CDR3 has 15 residues. V was trimmed by 4 bases and J by 0 bases, leaving 13 bases between them. The CDR3 region has the DNA TGCGCCAGCAGCCCGGGCCAGGGGCGCTCCTACGAGCAGTACTTC. Its protein product is CASSPGQGRSYEQYF.

The V gene is TRBV6-6, the J gene TRBJ1-3; D uncertain. Germline CDR1 MNHNY, CDR2 SVGAGI (reference sequence). The CDR3 runs 15 residues. With 4 bases removed from V and 3 bases from J, the gap between germline ends came to 13 bases. The CDR3 here is CASSSKGFFGNTIYF. The CDR3 DNA reads TGTGCCAGCAGTTCAAAAGGGTTTTTTGGAAACACCATATATTTT.

V gene TRBV19 combines with J gene TRBJ2-2; 7 nucleotides line up with TRBD1. The length of the CDR3 is 16 residues. In germline, CDR1 is LNHDA, CDR2 SQIVND (reference sequence). Trimming at V came to 0 bases and at J to 6 bases, leaving 7 bases not matched to a gene. The CDR3 region is CASSIDGIGGPGELFF. The DNA of the CDR3 is TGTGCCAGTAGTATAGATGGTATAGGGGGCCCCGGGGAGCTGTTTTTT.

CDR3 sequence: CASSRDRGTEAFF. The CDR3 nucleotides read TGTGCCAGCAGCCGGGACAGGGGAACTGAAGCTTTCTTT. This rearrangement joins TRBV14 to TRBJ1-1; 10 positions agree with TRBD1. V shed 4 bases and J 5 bases; nucleotides not matched to a gene: 1. Germline CDR1 is SGHDN and CDR2 is FVKESK. The CDR3 contains 13 residues.

This clone showed up just a few times. This chain joins TRBV11-3 and TRBJ2-1; perhaps TRBD2 as D (6 bases). The CDR3 is 13 amino acids. V dropped 4 bases and J dropped 7 bases, with 11 bases sitting between them. CDR1 and CDR2 (germline): SGHNT, YENEEA. CDR3 in DNA: TGTGCCAGCAGCTCCCGGGACTCTAATGAGCAGTTCTTC. It translates to CASSSRDSNEQFF.